This TCR beta chain was sequenced during a study of blood T cell repertoires in COVID-19. Sequencing used immunoSEQ multiplex PCR; TCRdb keeps in-frame clones, though not all of them. The sample consists of just under 30,000 clones, roughly nine tenths of them appearing once. This clonotype was sampled from a human donor in a cohort sampled during active COVID-19. The specimen was peripheral blood.

The chain's CDR3 is CASSPGRWGPPSTDTQYF. DNA for the CDR3: TGTGCCAGCAGCCCAGGCCGGTGGGGGCCTCCTAGCACAGATACGCAGTATTTT. The rearrangement links TRBV7-9 to TRBJ2-3, with a tentative D call TRBD1 (6 bases). This CDR3 spans 18 amino acids. The germline V gene encodes CDR1 SEHNR and CDR2 FQNEAQ (reference sequence). Trimming took 5 bases from V and 0 from J, leaving 21 bases between them. The full variable domain, with the rest looked up from reference TRBV7-9 and TRBJ2-3, is DTGVSQNPRHKITKRGQNVTFRCDPISEHNRLYWYRQTLGQGPEFLTYFQNEAQLEKSRLLSDRFSAERPKGSFSTLEIQRTEQGDSAMYLCASSPGRWGPPSTDTQYFGPGTRLTVL.